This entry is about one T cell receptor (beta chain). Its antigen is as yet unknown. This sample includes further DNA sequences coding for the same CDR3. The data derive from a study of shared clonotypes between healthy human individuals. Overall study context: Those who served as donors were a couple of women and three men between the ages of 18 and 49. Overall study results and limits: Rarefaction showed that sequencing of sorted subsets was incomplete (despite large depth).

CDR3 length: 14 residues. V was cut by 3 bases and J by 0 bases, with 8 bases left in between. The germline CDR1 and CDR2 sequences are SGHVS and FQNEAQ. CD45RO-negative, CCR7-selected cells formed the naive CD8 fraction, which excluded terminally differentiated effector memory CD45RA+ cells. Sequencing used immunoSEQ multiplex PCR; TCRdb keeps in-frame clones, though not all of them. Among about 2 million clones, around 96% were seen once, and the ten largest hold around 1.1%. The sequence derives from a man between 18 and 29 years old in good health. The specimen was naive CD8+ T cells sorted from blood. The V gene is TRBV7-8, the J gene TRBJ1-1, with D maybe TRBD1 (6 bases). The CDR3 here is CASSLGGLNTEAFF. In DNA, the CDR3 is TGTGCCAGCAGCTTGGGGGGCCTGAACACTGAAGCTTTCTTT. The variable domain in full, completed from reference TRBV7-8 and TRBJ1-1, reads GAGVSQSPRYKVAKRGQDVALRCDPISGHVSLFWYQQALGQGPEFLTYFQNEAQLDKSGLPSDRFFAERPEGSVSTLKIQRTQQEDSAVYLCASSLGGLNTEAFFGQGTRLTVV.